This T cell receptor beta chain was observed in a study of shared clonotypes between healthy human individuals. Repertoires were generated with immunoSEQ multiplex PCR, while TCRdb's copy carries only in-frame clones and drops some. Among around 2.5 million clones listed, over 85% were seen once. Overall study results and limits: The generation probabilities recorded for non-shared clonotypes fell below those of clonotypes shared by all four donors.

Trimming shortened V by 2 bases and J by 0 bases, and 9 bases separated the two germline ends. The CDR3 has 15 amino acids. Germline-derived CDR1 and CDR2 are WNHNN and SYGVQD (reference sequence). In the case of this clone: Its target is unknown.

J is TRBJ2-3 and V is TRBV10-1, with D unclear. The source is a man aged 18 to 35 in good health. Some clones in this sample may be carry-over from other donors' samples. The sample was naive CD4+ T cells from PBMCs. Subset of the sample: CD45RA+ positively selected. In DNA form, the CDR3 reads TGCGCCAGCAGTGAGGGTTTTGGGAGCACAGATACGCAGTATTTT. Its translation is CASSEGFGSTDTQYF.